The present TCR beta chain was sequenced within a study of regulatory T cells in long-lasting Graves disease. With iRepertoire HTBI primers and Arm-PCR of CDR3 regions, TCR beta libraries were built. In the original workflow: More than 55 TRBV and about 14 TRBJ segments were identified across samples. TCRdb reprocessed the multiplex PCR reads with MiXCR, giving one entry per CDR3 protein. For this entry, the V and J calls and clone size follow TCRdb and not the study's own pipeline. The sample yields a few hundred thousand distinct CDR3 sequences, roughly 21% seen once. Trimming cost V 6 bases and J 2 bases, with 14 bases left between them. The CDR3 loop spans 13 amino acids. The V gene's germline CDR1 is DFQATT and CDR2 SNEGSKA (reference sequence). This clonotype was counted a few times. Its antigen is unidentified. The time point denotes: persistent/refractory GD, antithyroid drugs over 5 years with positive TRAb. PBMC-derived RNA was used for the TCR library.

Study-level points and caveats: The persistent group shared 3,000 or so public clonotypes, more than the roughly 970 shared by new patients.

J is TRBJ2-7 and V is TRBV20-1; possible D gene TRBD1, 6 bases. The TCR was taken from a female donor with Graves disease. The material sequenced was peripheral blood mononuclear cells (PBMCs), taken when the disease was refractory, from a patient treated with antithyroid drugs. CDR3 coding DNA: TGCAGTGCGCAGACAGGCGCCACCTACGAGCAGTACTTC. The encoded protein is CSAQTGATYEQYF.